One sample yielded the 25 T cell receptor beta chains listed below, sequenced in a study of prognosis after radiotherapy for stage I lung cancer. Genomic DNA served as the source from which two-round multiplex PCR generated TCR beta CDR3 amplicons. The first PCR round targeted every TRBV and TRBJ gene with specific primers. TCRdb re-called the multiplex PCR reads through MiXCR, storing one row per CDR3 protein. The table includes around 15,000 distinct CDR3 sequences, about a sixth detected once. The source material was PBMCs, sampled before or after stereotactic body radiation therapy (not recorded which). The receptors were gathered from a donor aged 50 or older with non-small cell lung cancer.

This clonotype was detected ten times or more. The V and J genes are TRBV27 and TRBJ2-5; TRBD1 might be the D (5 bases). V gave up 1 base and J gave up 3 bases, with 9 bases separating them. CDR3 size: 14 residues. Germline values: CDR1 MNHEY, CDR2 SMNVEV (reference sequence). CDR3 coding DNA: TGTGCCAGCAGTTTATTATTAGGGGAAGAGACCCAGTACTTC. Residues: CASSLLLGEETQYF.

This clonotype was seen at least ten times. V and J are TRBV4-2 and TRBJ1-2, with TRBD1 as a possible D gene (6 bases). Between the trimmed V and J ends, which lost 6 bases and 0 bases, there was a span of 17 bases. Germline CDR1 reads LGHNA; CDR2 reads YNFKEQ. This CDR3 has 16 amino acids. The CDR3 region has the DNA TGTGCCAGCAGTGGGGGGAAGGGGGGGACTAACTATGGCTACACCTTC. This sequence encodes CASSGGKGGTNYGYTF.

Ten or more counts support this clonotype. The V gene is TRBV28, the J gene TRBJ2-1; TRBD2 matches at 7 bases. Trimming at V came to 6 bases and at J to 3 bases, leaving 5 bases not matched to a gene. CDR1 is MDHEN and CDR2 is SYDVKM in the germline V gene. This CDR3 has 14 residues. CDR3 coding DNA: TGTGCCAGCAGGAGCGGGGCCTTCTACAATGAGCAGTTCTTC. This translates into CASRSGAFYNEQFF.

This clonotype was detected only a few times. One end of the junction varies from germline; a read error may be responsible. The genes are TRBV4-1 and TRBJ2-5; TRBD1 matches 10 bases. The CDR3 runs to 19 residues. Germline V lookup: CDR1 MGHRA, CDR2 YSYEKL. CDR3 bases: TGCGCCAGCAGCCATCGCATTCCCGGGGACAGGGGCCGACAAGAGGCCCAGTACTTC. Translated: CASSHRIPGDRGRQEAQYF.

This clonotype was observed many times. V usage is TRBV19 and J usage is TRBJ2-3; 7 positions match TRBD2. V shed 9 bases, J shed 1 base, and the junction held 7 bases outside the gene matches. The germline V gene encodes CDR1 LNHDA and CDR2 SQIVND (reference sequence). The CDR3 has 14 residues. This CDR3 is CASRGLSGTDTQYF. The CDR3 DNA follows: TGTGCCAGCCGGGGACTATCGGGCACAGATACGCAGTATTTT.

This clonotype was seen many times. The genes are TRBV15 and TRBJ2-4; 15 nucleotides match TRBD2. The CDR3 spans 21 residues. Trimming cost V 0 bases and J 2 bases; bases outside gene matches: 11. The germline V gene has CDR1 LNHNV and CDR2 YYDKDF (reference sequence). The CDR3 loop is CATSRDLRTSGGAGTKNIQYF. The CDR3 DNA follows: TGTGCCACCAGCAGAGATCTCCGGACTAGCGGGGGGGCGGGAACCAAAAACATTCAGTACTTC.

This clonotype has only a few counts. This chain connects TRBV20-1 to TRBJ2-5, with D possibly being TRBD1 (6 bases). The CDR3 runs 13 residues. V was shortened by 6 bases and J by 6 bases, with 17 bases between the two germline ends. The germline V gene has CDR1 DFQATT and CDR2 SNEGSKA (reference sequence). The DNA of the CDR3 is TGCAGTGCCGTCGTACCGGACAGCCAGACCCAGTACTTC. It encodes CSAVVPDSQTQYF.

For this clonotype: A far larger clone is one base from this, pointing to a likely read error. Without the conserved terminal phenylalanine or tryptophan, this CDR3 likely stems from a read error. The rearrangement links TRBV7-2 to TRBJ1-2; D is possibly TRBD1 (5 bases). CDR1 and CDR2 (germline): SGHTA, FQGNSA. V shed 1 base and J shed 4 bases, with 16 bases lying between them. The CDR3 contains 16 residues. The CDR3 nucleotides read TGTGCCAGCAGCTTAGATCCTGGGGGGTACGGCTATGGCTACACCTTG. This encodes CASSLDPGGYGYGYTL.

Worth noting for this clonotype: An end of the junction does not agree with germline; a read error may underlie this. V usage is TRBV9 and J usage is TRBJ2-1; 7 bases are shared with TRBD2. CDR1 is SGDLS, CDR2 YYNGEE, per germline. The CDR3 covers 14 residues. This CDR3 reads CASQRSSGHNELFF. The DNA for the CDR3 is TGTGCCAGCCAAAGGTCTAGCGGACACAATGAGCTGTTCTTC.

This clonotype showed up many times. The chain couples TRBV27 to TRBJ2-1; unclear D gene. The CDR3 covers 13 residues. The germline CDR1 and CDR2 sequences are MNHEY and SMNVEV (reference sequence). V was shortened by 5 bases and J by 3 bases, with 8 bases between the two germline ends. CDR3 protein: CASSPSIYNEQFF. The CDR3 DNA reads as TGTGCCAGCAGTCCCTCTATCTACAATGAGCAGTTCTTC.

This clonotype was seen repeatedly, ten times or more. This chain uses TRBV2 with TRBJ2-1; 9 bases are a match to TRBD1. With V trimmed by 6 bases and J by 6 bases, 6 bases remained unmatched. CDR1 is SNHLY and CDR2 is FYNNEI in the germline V gene. The CDR3 spans 14 residues. DNA for the CDR3: TGTGCCAGCAGGCCGGGACAGGGCTTCAATGAGCAGTTCTTC. This translates into CASRPGQGFNEQFF.

In this sample, this clonotype turned up many times. V and J are TRBV6-1 and TRBJ1-2; D ambiguous. Trimming removed 8 bases at V and 8 bases at J, with 15 bases between. CDR1 and CDR2 (germline): MNHNS, SASEGT. The CDR3 length is 12 residues. DNA for the CDR3: TGTGCCAGCCTTGGCCGTACTTCAGGCTACACCTTC. Residues: CASLGRTSGYTF.

Many counts were recorded for this clonotype. The gene calls are TRBV18 and TRBJ2-2; the match to TRBD2 covers 13 bases. The CDR3 runs to 16 residues. Germline values: CDR1 KGHSH, CDR2 LQKENI. The junction had 1 base not matched to a gene; V was cut back by 4 bases and J by 2 bases. The CDR3 protein is CASSRTSGGNTGELFF. The CDR3 DNA sequence: TGTGCCAGCTCACGGACTAGCGGGGGTAACACCGGGGAGCTGTTTTTT.

This clonotype came up many times. The genes are TRBV7-2 and TRBJ2-5; 9 positions agree with TRBD2. Germline V lookup: CDR1 SGHTA, CDR2 FQGNSA. This CDR3 contains 16 residues. J lost 3 bases, V lost 3 bases, and 8 bases had no gene match. In DNA, the CDR3 is TGTGCCAGCAGCTTCCCTGGGGCTAGCGGGGAAGAGACCCAGTACTTC. It encodes CASSFPGASGEETQYF.

The sample holds many counts of this clonotype. The V gene is TRBV12-3 or TRBV12-4, the J gene TRBJ2-5; maybe TRBD2 (5 bases). The V end lost 5 bases, the J end lost 5 bases, and 18 bases lay between the germline ends. The CDR3 totals 15 residues. As DNA, the CDR3 is TGTGCCAGCAGTCCTACCCGGCTAGCCGAGGAGACCCAGTACTTC. Encoded protein: CASSPTRLAEETQYF.

This clonotype was recorded at least ten times. The rearrangement joins TRBV7-2 to TRBJ1-1; TRBD1 aligns across 7 bases. The germline V gene has CDR1 SGHTA and CDR2 FQGNSA. The V segment lost 5 bases and the J segment 1 base; nucleotides outside the gene matches: 7. The CDR3 totals 15 residues. The CDR3: CASSINRGGNTEAFF. CDR3 DNA: TGTGCCAGCAGCATAAACAGGGGCGGGAACACTGAAGCTTTCTTT.

This clonotype has a count of ten or more. The rearrangement uses TRBV19 and TRBJ2-1, with TRBD1 identical over 8 bases. The germline V gene encodes CDR1 LNHDA and CDR2 SQIVND (reference sequence). The CDR3 totals 14 residues. With 3 bases clipped from V and 8 bases from J, the junction kept 6 bases outside the gene matches. The DNA for the CDR3 is TGTGCCAGTAGTATGGACAGGGAATTCGATGAGCAGTTCTTC. This encodes CASSMDREFDEQFF.

This clonotype was observed at least ten times. The J gene is TRBJ2-1, the V gene TRBV3-1; D not resolved. This CDR3 region has 11 residues. The V end lost 1 base, the J end lost 9 bases, and 4 bases lay between the germline ends. Germline CDR1 and CDR2: LGHDT and YNNKEL (reference sequence). This CDR3 reads CASSQATEQFF. As DNA, the CDR3 is TGTGCCAGCAGCCAAGCCACTGAGCAGTTCTTC.

The sample holds many counts of this clonotype. This chain's CDR3 is CASSYGGTGSYEQYF. The DNA for the CDR3 is TGTGCCAGCAGTTACGGGGGGACAGGGTCCTACGAGCAGTACTTC. The chain combines TRBV6-2 or TRBV6-3 with TRBJ2-7; 9 nucleotides line up with TRBD1. With V trimmed by 2 bases and J by 1 base, 3 bases remained unmatched. The CDR3 spans 15 residues. Germline V lookup: CDR1 MNHEY, CDR2 SVGEGT.

The V and J genes are TRBV19 and TRBJ1-2; TRBD1 aligns across 8 bases. Trimming took 5 bases from V and 4 from J; bases not matched to a gene: 9. Germline CDR1 and CDR2: LNHDA and SQIVND (reference sequence). CDR3 length: 15 amino acids. The CDR3: CASSSRTGRAYGYTF. DNA for the CDR3: TGTGCCAGTAGTTCTCGGACAGGGAGGGCCTATGGCTACACCTTC. The whole variable domain, filled in from reference TRBV19 and TRBJ1-2, reads DGGITQSPKYLFRKEGQNVTLSCEQNLNHDAMYWYRQDPGQGLRLIYYSQIVNDFQKGDIAEGYSVSREKKESFPLTVTSAQKNPTAFYLCASSSRTGRAYGYTFGSGTRLTVV.

This clonotype was counted ten times or more. The chain couples TRBV14 to TRBJ2-1; TRBD2 matches at 10 bases. V trimming: 3 bases; J trimming: 7 bases; junction bases outside the gene matches: 9. The germline CDR1 and CDR2 sequences are SGHDN and FVKESK. CDR3 length: 16 amino acids. CDR3 in amino acids: CASSHILLAGVNEQFF. The CDR3 DNA sequence: TGTGCCAGCAGCCATATATTGCTAGCGGGAGTTAATGAGCAGTTCTTC.

To note about this clonotype: With a far larger clone one base away, a read error is the likely cause. This chain joins TRBV6-9 and TRBJ1-1; weak D call: TRBD1 (5 bases). This CDR3 has 14 residues. From germline, CDR1 is MNHGY and CDR2 SVAAGI. CDR3 bases: TGTGGCAGCAGTTACTTGGGGGATCTCACTGAAGCTTTCTTT. Translation gives CGSSYLGDLTEAFF.

This clonotype has a count of ten or more. The V gene is TRBV19, the J gene TRBJ2-7, with D possibly TRBD2 on 5 matching bases. Germline V gene lookup returns CDR1 LNHDA and CDR2 SQIVND (reference sequence). The CDR3 extends over 13 amino acids. V gave up 7 bases and J gave up 4 bases, with 14 bases separating them. The CDR3 reads CASTGGGFYEQYF. As DNA, the CDR3 is TGTGCCAGTACAGGTGGAGGATTTTACGAGCAGTACTTC.

This clonotype was found many times. CDR3 protein: CASMPQSAGANVLTF. CDR3 nucleotide sequence: TGTGCCAGCATGCCCCAATCGGCCGGGGCCAACGTCCTGACTTTC. V gene TRBV5-5 combines with J gene TRBJ2-6, with no clear D. This CDR3 region has 15 residues. Germline V gene data show CDR1 as SGHKS and CDR2 as YYEKEE (reference sequence). V gave up 6 bases and J gave up 4 bases, with 14 bases separating them.

This clonotype was found many times. The chain employs TRBV5-1 and TRBJ1-2, with TRBD1 identical over 7 bases. The CDR3 runs 15 residues. The germline gives CDR1 SGHRS, CDR2 YFSETQ. V was pared by 0 bases and J by 4 bases, with 6 bases of the junction left unmatched. The CDR3 DNA reads TGCGCCAGCAGCTTGGGTACAGGGGATTCCTATGGCTACACCTTC. This codes for CASSLGTGDSYGYTF.